Following are 17 T cell receptor beta chains from one sample sequenced in a study of blood T cell repertoires in COVID-19. The data were produced by immunoSEQ multiplex PCR, yet TCRdb's version contains in-frame clones alone and is incomplete. This sample has about 100,000 clones, with approximately 87% found just once. The sample consisted of peripheral blood. All receptors come from a human donor in a cohort sampled during active COVID-19.

CDR3 protein: CASRSGQGEYEQYF. The CDR3 nucleotides are TGCGCCAGCAGATCCGGACAGGGGGAATACGAGCAGTACTTC. The chain uses TRBV5-1 and TRBJ2-7; 10 nucleotides align to TRBD1. Germline V gene lookup returns CDR1 SGHRS and CDR2 YFSETQ. The trim removed 5 bases at V and 4 bases at J, leaving 6 bases unmatched. This CDR3 has 14 amino acids.

This chain connects TRBV6-2 or TRBV6-3 to TRBJ2-3; TRBD1 is a possible D gene (6 bases). The germline V and J ends were trimmed by 2 bases and 0 bases, with 21 bases remaining between them. Germline assignment: CDR1 MNHEY and CDR2 SVGEGT. The CDR3 is 19 amino acids. DNA of the CDR3: TGTGCCAGCAGTTACGAAGTTGGGACAAATAATCCTAGCACAGATACGCAGTATTTT. Residues: CASSYEVGTNNPSTDTQYF.

This clone turned up a few times. This rearrangement joins TRBV19 to TRBJ2-1; 10 nucleotides match TRBD2. The CDR3 sequence is 14 residues long. Germline V gene data show CDR1 as LNHDA and CDR2 as SQIVND (reference sequence). V lost 7 bases to trimming and J lost 9 bases; unmatched junction nucleotides: 9. CDR3 nucleotides: TGTGCCAGTAATGAGCGGGAGGGCCGGGGTGAGCAGTTCTTC. As protein: CASNEREGRGEQFF.

The chain employs TRBV9 and TRBJ2-1, with TRBD2 matching 9 bases. The germline V gene encodes CDR1 SGDLS and CDR2 YYNGEE. The CDR3 runs to 14 residues. Trimming removed 0 bases from V and 8 bases from J; junction bases left unmatched: 3. The CDR3 region is CASSVAAGGHEQFF. DNA of the CDR3: TGTGCCAGCAGCGTAGCTGCGGGAGGGCATGAGCAGTTCTTC.

This clone was seen a handful of times. The chain recombines TRBV15 with TRBJ1-5; TRBD1 is a possible D gene (5 bases). CDR1 is LNHNV and CDR2 is YYDKDF in the germline V gene (reference sequence). The V end lost 6 bases, the J end lost 7 bases, and 10 bases lay between the germline ends. This CDR3 has 12 residues. In DNA, the CDR3 is TGTGCCACCAGACAGGACGGGCAGCCCCAGCATTTT. It translates to CATRQDGQPQHF.

The chain joins TRBV18 to TRBJ1-6; D is undetermined. Trimming pared 3 bases from V and 6 bases from J, leaving 9 bases between. CDR3 length: 14 amino acids. Germline-derived CDR1 and CDR2 are KGHSH and LQKENI. CDR3 amino acids: CASSPSQANSPLHF. The DNA for the CDR3 is TGTGCCAGCTCACCCTCGCAAGCTAATTCACCCCTCCACTTT.

V usage is TRBV5-1 and J usage is TRBJ2-3, with D maybe TRBD2 (6 bases). The CDR3 has 13 amino acids. Germline CDR1 is SGHRS and CDR2 is YFSETQ. With 4 bases removed from V and 6 bases from J, the gap between germline ends came to 12 bases. CDR3 region: CASSAGRGDTQYF. CDR3 DNA sequence: TGCGCCAGCAGCGCCGGGAGAGGGGATACGCAGTATTTT.

This chain links TRBV4-3 with TRBJ2-1; 10 positions match TRBD2. CDR1 is LGHNA and CDR2 is YSLEER in the germline V gene. Trimming removed 0 bases from V and 1 base from J; junction bases left unmatched: 3. CDR3 length equals 17 residues. Written as DNA, the CDR3 is TGCGCCAGCAGCCAAGATCCTAGCGGGGGTTCCTACAATGAGCAGTTCTTC. It specifies CASSQDPSGGSYNEQFF.

Points on this clone: Other DNA sequences in the same sample also yield this CDR3. The chain couples TRBV6-5 to TRBJ2-4; D remains unclear. This CDR3 has 15 residues. Per the germline V gene, CDR1 is MNHEY and CDR2 is SVGAGI. The germline V and J ends were trimmed by 0 bases and 0 bases, with 6 bases remaining between them. For the CDR3, the DNA is TGTGCCAGCAGTTACTCGAACAGAGCCAAAAACATTCAGTACTTC. This translates into CASSYSNRAKNIQYF.

The CDR3 sequence is CASSFTGEREKLFF. The CDR3, as DNA: TGTGCCAGCAGCTTCACGGGGGAAAGGGAAAAACTGTTTTTT. This rearrangement joins TRBV7-9 to TRBJ1-4, with D possibly TRBD1 on 5 matching bases. Germline values: CDR1 SEHNR, CDR2 FQNEAQ (reference sequence). The V end was cut by 3 bases, the J end by 8 bases, with 13 bases between. CDR3 length: 14 residues. The variable domain in full, completed from reference TRBV7-9 and TRBJ1-4, reads DTGVSQNPRHKITKRGQNVTFRCDPISEHNRLYWYRQTLGQGPEFLTYFQNEAQLEKSRLLSDRFSAERPKGSFSTLEIQRTEQGDSAMYLCASSFTGEREKLFFGSGTQLSVL.

The chain combines TRBV5-1 with TRBJ1-2; D is unresolved. The CDR3 runs 15 residues. Per germline, CDR1 SGHRS and CDR2 YFSETQ. Trimming cost V 2 bases and J 8 bases, with 19 bases left between them. The CDR3 DNA reads as TGCGCCAGCAGCTTCACTGGGCCAGGAGGTACGGGCTACACCTTC. Translation gives CASSFTGPGGTGYTF.

V gene TRBV6-2 or TRBV6-3 combines with J gene TRBJ2-3; 13 nucleotides align to TRBD2. This CDR3 comprises 16 residues. In germline, CDR1 is MNHEY, CDR2 SVGEGT. V shed 6 bases, J shed 6 bases, and the junction held 9 bases outside the gene matches. CDR3 protein: CASSRGLAGAGDTQYF. CDR3 nucleotides: TGTGCCAGCAGCAGAGGACTAGCGGGAGCGGGGGATACGCAGTATTTT.

This clone occurred once. The chain carries TRBV24-1 and TRBJ2-3, with a tentative D call TRBD1 (5 bases). Germline CDR1 is KGHDR and CDR2 is SFDVKD. V dropped 3 bases and J dropped 5 bases, with 11 bases sitting between them. The CDR3 is 14 amino acids. The CDR3 protein is CATSDPRAGDTQYF. The CDR3, as DNA: TGTGCCACCAGTGATCCCAGGGCCGGAGATACGCAGTATTTT.

V and J are TRBV5-5 and TRBJ2-3, with TRBD2 identical over 7 bases. Germline loops: CDR1 SGHKS, CDR2 YYEKEE (reference sequence). The CDR3 is made up of 15 amino acids. V dropped 1 base and J dropped 1; count of bases not matched to a gene: 3. CDR3 in DNA: TGTGCCAGCAGCTTGATGAGCGGGGGCACAGATACGCAGTATTTT. Translating gives CASSLMSGGTDTQYF.

The CDR3 DNA follows: TGTGCCAGCTCACTAGCGGGGATACAAGAGACCCAGTACTTC. Protein product: CASSLAGIQETQYF. This rearrangement joins TRBV18 to TRBJ2-5, with 8 nucleotides matching TRBD2. There are 14 residues in the CDR3. With 4 bases clipped from V and 2 bases from J, the junction kept 3 bases outside the gene matches. Per germline, CDR1 KGHSH and CDR2 LQKENI.

The CDR3 bases are TGTGCCAGCAGCCTCAGGGGAGCTTCCACCGGGGAGCTGTTTTTT. Protein product: CASSLRGASTGELFF. The chain joins TRBV3-1 (or the pseudogene TRBV3-2) to TRBJ2-2; a possible D gene is TRBD1 (6 bases). The CDR3 has 15 residues. V was cut by 4 bases and J by 4 bases, with 13 bases left in between. Germline V gives CDR1 LGHDT, CDR2 YNNKEL (reference sequence).

The rearrangement links TRBV12-5 to TRBJ1-6; D might be TRBD1 (6 bases). The CDR3 contains 15 residues. Germline values: CDR1 LGHNT, CDR2 FRNRAP. Trimming pared 0 bases from V and 4 bases from J, leaving 7 bases between. CDR3 in DNA: TGTGCTAGTGGTTTGGTCCAGGGGTATAATTCACCCCTCCACTTT. Translating it yields CASGLVQGYNSPLHF.